The sequence of this T cell receptor beta chain was determined in a study of blood T cells in healthy people across ages. Study-wide findings and caveats: Roughly linear age-related decline in beta diversity appeared, significant by age approximately 41. Underestimates were what the diversity estimates from one million T cells were considered to be.

The junction had 0 bases not matched to a gene; V was cut back by 3 bases and J by 0 bases. The germline gives CDR1 SGDLS, CDR2 YYNGEE. This CDR3 comprises 15 residues. Primers used in a second PCR of about 7 to 12 cycles were a sample-barcoded 5' primer and a J-beta primer mix. Unique molecular identifiers of 12 random nucleotides labeled each cDNA. Each of the samples gave a minimum of 2.5 million paired-end reads that contained CDR3. A single record per CDR3 protein comes from TCRdb applying MiXCR to the 5' RACE reads. This sample carries some 370,000 distinct CDR3 sequences, 45% to 60% of them seen once, and the ten largest clones take under 65%. This clonotype has a single count. Its antigen is still unknown.

V is TRBV9 and J is TRBJ2-2; 9 bases match TRBD2. Sequenced: blood. The TCR sequence derives from a man between 60 and 75 years old in good health. CDR3 loop: CASSGLAANTGELFF. CDR3 nucleotides: TGTGCCAGCAGCGGACTAGCGGCGAACACCGGGGAGCTGTTTTTT.